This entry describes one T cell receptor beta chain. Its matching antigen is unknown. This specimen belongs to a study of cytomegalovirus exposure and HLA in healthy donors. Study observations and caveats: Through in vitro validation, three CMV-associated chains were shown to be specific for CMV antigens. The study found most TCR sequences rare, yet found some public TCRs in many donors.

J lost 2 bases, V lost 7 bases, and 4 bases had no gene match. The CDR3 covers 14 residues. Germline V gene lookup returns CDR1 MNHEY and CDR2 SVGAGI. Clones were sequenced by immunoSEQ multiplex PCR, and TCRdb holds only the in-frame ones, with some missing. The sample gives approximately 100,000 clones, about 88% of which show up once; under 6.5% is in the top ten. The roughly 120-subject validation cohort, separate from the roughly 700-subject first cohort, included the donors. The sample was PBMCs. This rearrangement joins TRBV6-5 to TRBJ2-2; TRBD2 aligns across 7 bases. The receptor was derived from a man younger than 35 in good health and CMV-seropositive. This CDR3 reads CASTQTSNTGELFF. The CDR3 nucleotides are TGTGCCAGCACTCAGACTAGCAACACCGGGGAGCTGTTTTTT.